Presented here are 16 T cell receptor beta chains from one specimen sequenced in a study of T cells in Graves' hyperthyroidism and ophthalmopathy. Amplification yielded TCR beta CDR3 regions, with RNA transcripts as the source. The study used the HTBI primer set for a first-round RT-PCR of the TCR CDR3. TCRdb re-analysed the multiplex PCR reads in MiXCR, keeping a single row per CDR3 protein. The table lists around 600,000 distinct CDR3 sequences, 45% of them singletons. Sequencing used peripheral blood or thyroid tissue (not recorded which). The receptor set was obtained from an adult man with Graves' disease, either hyperthyroidism or ophthalmopathy (not recorded which).

This clonotype was counted at least ten times. The chain combines TRBV25-1 with TRBJ1-2; perhaps TRBD1 as D (6 bases). Trimming cost V 4 bases and J 4 bases, with 7 bases left between them. Per germline, CDR1 MGHDK and CDR2 SYGVNS. The CDR3 loop spans 12 amino acids. The CDR3: CASSVGAYGYTF. CDR3 coding DNA: TGTGCCAGCAGTGTGGGGGCCTATGGCTACACCTTC.

In the case of this clonotype: This sequence may be a read error, since a much larger clone differs from it by one base. J is TRBJ2-5 and V is TRBV10-1; 7 nucleotides agree with TRBD2. The CDR3 is 13 amino acids. Germline loops: CDR1 WNHNN, CDR2 SYGVQD (reference sequence). The CDR3 sequence is CASSEVAGETLYF. The CDR3 bases are TGCGCCAGCAGTGAGGTAGCGGGCGAGACCCTGTACTTC.

V is TRBV29-1 and J is TRBJ2-5; D not resolved. The V end was cut by 6 bases, the J end by 9 bases, with 5 bases between. Looked up from germline, CDR1 is SQVTM and CDR2 is ANQGSEA. The CDR3 extends over 8 amino acids. Here the CDR3 DNA reads TGCAGCGTCGGGTCCCAGTACTTC. It specifies CSVGSQYF.

The sample holds many counts of this clonotype. This chain links TRBV4-1 with TRBJ1-2, with no clear D. Trimming took 3 bases from V and 4 from J, leaving 15 bases between them. The germline V gene has CDR1 MGHRA and CDR2 YSYEKL. This CDR3 is 15 amino acids long. CDR3 loop: CASSQDWMDRYGYTF. The DNA of the CDR3 is TGCGCCAGCAGCCAGGACTGGATGGACCGCTATGGCTACACCTTC.

This clonotype has only a few counts. The chain recombines TRBV7-2 with TRBJ1-6; 7 bases match TRBD1. J lost 14 bases, V lost 5 bases, and 24 bases had no gene match. Germline lookup yields CDR1 SGHTA and CDR2 FQGNSA. This CDR3 region has 18 residues. CDR3 sequence (DNA): TGTGCCAGCAGCCGTACTATACAGGGGCCGAAAGGGGGTAGGGCCCTCCACTTT. Its protein is CASSRTIQGPKGGRALHF.

This clonotype has a single count. The chain links TRBV11-1 to TRBJ1-3; D is possibly TRBD1 (6 bases). V gave up 5 bases and J gave up 2 bases, with 13 bases separating them. This CDR3 is built from 15 residues. Germline V gene lookup returns CDR1 SGHAT and CDR2 FQDESV (reference sequence). The CDR3 here is CASSPWTDAGNTIYF. The CDR3 coding sequence is TGTGCCAGCAGCCCCTGGACAGATGCTGGAAACACCATATATTTT.

V and J are TRBV9 and TRBJ2-2, with D tentatively TRBD1 (5 bases). Trimming shortened V by 4 bases and J by 2 bases, and 18 bases separated the two germline ends. Germline V CDR1 and CDR2: SGDLS, YYNGEE. CDR3 length equals 17 residues. This CDR3 is CASSLGHRRTNTGELFF. DNA for the CDR3: TGTGCCAGCAGCTTAGGCCACAGGCGAACCAACACCGGGGAGCTGTTTTTT.

This chain joins TRBV7-2 and TRBJ2-7; D tentatively fits TRBD1 or TRBD2 (5 bases each). The V end lost 2 bases, the J end lost 7 bases, and 21 bases lay between the germline ends. This CDR3 is built from 16 residues. Germline-derived CDR1 and CDR2 are SGHTA and FQGNSA. CDR3 sequence: CASSLSPGPLYNEQYF. In nucleotides, the CDR3 is TGTGCCAGCAGCTTATCGCCGGGACCACTCTACAATGAGCAGTACTTC.

This chain joins TRBV7-2 and TRBJ2-7; 10 bases are a match to TRBD2. Germline V gene data show CDR1 as SGHTA and CDR2 as FQGNSA. CDR3 size: 14 residues. V was pared by 6 bases and J by 2 bases, with 4 bases of the junction left unmatched. The CDR3 spells CASRTSGLPYEQYF. Here the CDR3 DNA reads TGTGCCAGCAGGACTAGCGGGCTCCCCTACGAGCAGTACTTC.

This sequence joins TRBV10-3 and TRBJ1-4; D is uncertain. CDR1 and CDR2 (germline): ENHRY, SYGVKD. Trimming shortened V by 0 bases and J by 4 bases, and 6 bases separated the two germline ends. The CDR3 sequence is 14 residues long. The CDR3 loop reads CAISESASNEKLFF. DNA of the CDR3: TGTGCCATCAGTGAGTCCGCAAGTAATGAAAAACTGTTTTTT.

Regarding this clonotype: One end of the junction varies from germline; a read error may be responsible. This sequence joins TRBV20-1 and TRBJ1-3; D gene ambiguous. The CDR3 runs 15 residues. Germline V lookup: CDR1 DFQATT, CDR2 SNEGSKA (reference sequence). CDR3 nucleotides: TGCAGCGCGCCGGGTTGGCAGAGCTCTGGAGACACCATATATTTT. Protein: CSAPGWQSSGDTIYF.

This clonotype was counted at least ten times. The genes are TRBV9 and TRBJ2-7, with D perhaps being TRBD1 or TRBD2 (5 bases each). Germline values: CDR1 SGDLS, CDR2 YYNGEE. Trimming pared 3 bases from V and 0 bases from J, leaving 13 bases between. The CDR3 consists of 15 residues. The CDR3 coding sequence is TGTGCCAGCAGCGCCGACGGGACCTACTCCTACGAGCAGTACTTC. As protein: CASSADGTYSYEQYF.

This clonotype was seen just once. A much bigger clone sits one base away, suggesting this may be a read error. This chain uses TRBV2 with TRBJ2-5; 7 bases are shared with TRBD1. Germline V gene data show CDR1 as SNHLY and CDR2 as FYNNEI. CDR3 length: 13 amino acids. CDR3 in amino acids: CVSHRGVGETQYF. The CDR3 coding sequence is TGTGTCAGCCACAGGGGAGTGGGAGAGACCCAGTACTTC.

This clonotype was seen at least ten times. CDR3 nucleotides: TGCAGTGCACCTACAGAACCGAACACTGAAGCTTTCTTT. Translation gives CSAPTEPNTEAFF. This chain joins TRBV20-1 and TRBJ1-1; D ambiguous. V dropped 6 bases and J dropped 1 base, with 12 bases sitting between them. The germline CDR1 and CDR2 sequences are DFQATT and SNEGSKA (reference sequence). The CDR3 runs 13 residues.

This clonotype was recorded only once. The rearrangement joins TRBV6-1 to TRBJ2-5; 8 bases are a match to TRBD2. From germline, CDR1 is MNHNS and CDR2 SASEGT. There are 13 residues in the CDR3. Trimming at V came to 9 bases and at J to 4 bases, leaving 7 bases not matched to a gene. The CDR3 DNA reads TGTGCCAGTACGGGGGGGCAGGGAGAGACCCAGTACTTC. Translated: CASTGGQGETQYF.

This clonotype was detected a few times. V and J are TRBV7-2 and TRBJ1-2, with no clear D. Germline CDR1 is SGHTA and CDR2 is FQGNSA. Trimming removed 1 base at V and 4 bases at J, with 10 bases between. CDR3 length equals 14 residues. The chain's CDR3 is CASSLGRLFYGYTF. The CDR3 bases are TGTGCCAGCAGCTTAGGTAGACTGTTCTATGGCTACACCTTC.